This T cell receptor (beta chain) was sequenced in a study of blood T cell repertoires in COVID-19. Germline assignment: CDR1 MRHNA and CDR2 SNTAGT. CDR3 length: 17 residues. Unmatched junction bases numbered 6, after V lost 3 bases and J lost 0 bases. The repertoire was sequenced with immunoSEQ multiplex PCR; TCRdb's copy has only in-frame clones and lacks some. The data hold 270,000 or so clones, with about nine tenths observed a single time. Source material: peripheral blood. The rearrangement uses TRBV6-4 and TRBJ2-2; 8 nucleotides match TRBD2. This TCR derives from a woman between 35 and 50 years old who had recovered from COVID-19. The CDR3 coding sequence is TGTGCCAGCAGTGAAGATAGCGGGATATCGAACACCGGGGAGCTGTTTTTT. Its translation is CASSEDSGISNTGELFF.